The rows below give T cell receptor beta chains drawn from one sample of a study of CD8+CD57+ T cells in acquired aplastic anemia. MiXCR, applied by TCRdb to the reads, yields one record per CDR3 protein. Of approximately 160,000 distinct CDR3 sequences in the sample, approximately 40% were seen once. The specimen sequenced was sorted CD4+, CD8+, or CD8+CD57+ T cells (not recorded which) from PBMCs. Every receptor here comes from a human donor in good health. Each CDR3 is given with its conserved first and last residue. D genes are given only for firm matches. Where a row states a size, it is once, few, many or the class of an expanded clone; other rows omit it.

cdr3_nt: TGTGCCACCACCCGGTACCGGGACAGTGGGCCCGTACGGACTGAAGCTTTCTTT
cdr3_aa: CATTRYRDSGPVRTEAFF
v_call: TRBV24-1
j_call: TRBJ1-1
clone_size: .
d_call: TRBD1

cdr3_nt: TGTGCCAGCGGGGGTAATGGTGTGCGAGCTTTCTTT
cdr3_aa: CASGGNGVRAFF
v_call: TRBV2
j_call: TRBJ1-1
clone_size: .
d_call: .

cdr3_nt: TGTGCCAGCAGATACGCATATGGCCGGGCGCTTAGTCAGCCCCAGCATTTT
cdr3_aa: CASRYAYGRALSQPQHF
v_call: TRBV28
j_call: TRBJ1-5
clone_size: few
d_call: .

cdr3_nt: TGTGCCAGCAGTCAAGACAGGGGAGCCTATGGCTACACCTTC
cdr3_aa: CASSQDRGAYGYTF
v_call: TRBV6-1
j_call: TRBJ1-2
clone_size: .
d_call: TRBD1

cdr3_nt: TGTGCCAGTAGTGGCCGGACCTTAACTAATGAAAAACTGTTTTTT
cdr3_aa: CASSGRTLTNEKLFF
v_call: TRBV19
j_call: TRBJ1-4
clone_size: many
d_call: .

cdr3_nt: TGTGCCAGCAGTTATAGCGGGGAGCCCTACAATGAGCAGTTCTTC
cdr3_aa: CASSYSGEPYNEQFF
v_call: TRBV2
j_call: TRBJ2-1
clone_size: once
d_call: TRBD2

cdr3_nt: TGTGCCAGCAGTCCTGACAGGGGCTACGAGCAGTACTTC
cdr3_aa: CASSPDRGYEQYF
v_call: TRBV5-5
j_call: TRBJ2-7
clone_size: many
d_call: TRBD1

cdr3_nt: TGTGCCAGTAGTATTAGGACAGGGGTTCCTGGCTACACCTTC
cdr3_aa: CASSIRTGVPGYTF
v_call: TRBV19
j_call: TRBJ1-2
clone_size: many
d_call: TRBD1

cdr3_nt: TGTGCCAGTAGAACCACCATCAGCTCTGGAAACACCATATATTTT
cdr3_aa: CASRTTISSGNTIYF
v_call: TRBV19
j_call: TRBJ1-3
clone_size: many
d_call: .

cdr3_nt: TGTGCCAGCAGTTACATGACATCTTCCAATAATTCACCCCTCCACTTT
cdr3_aa: CASSYMTSSNNSPLHF
v_call: TRBV5-6
j_call: TRBJ1-6
clone_size: many
d_call: .

cdr3_nt: TGTGCCAGCAGCCGTAGGGACAGGGTGTCTGAAGCTTTCTTT
cdr3_aa: CASSRRDRVSEAFF
v_call: TRBV6-2/TRBV6-3
j_call: TRBJ1-1
clone_size: few
d_call: TRBD1

cdr3_nt: TGTGCCAGCACCTTCGGAGGGACAGGACCTAATGAAAAACTGTTTTTT
cdr3_aa: CASTFGGTGPNEKLFF
v_call: TRBV6-2/TRBV6-3
j_call: TRBJ1-4
clone_size: .
d_call: TRBD1

cdr3_nt: TGTGCCAGCAGCTTATGGGCTAGCGGAACTAGCACAGATACGCAGTATTTT
cdr3_aa: CASSLWASGTSTDTQYF
v_call: TRBV7-3
j_call: TRBJ2-3
clone_size: many
d_call: TRBD2

cdr3_nt: TGCGCCAGCAGCCAATCCGTGGGCGGGGAGACCCAGTACTTC
cdr3_aa: CASSQSVGGETQYF
v_call: TRBV5-5
j_call: TRBJ2-5
clone_size: .
d_call: .

cdr3_nt: TGCAGTGCTAGGGGGGCTAGCAACTACAATGAGCAGTTCTTC
cdr3_aa: CSARGASNYNEQFF
v_call: TRBV20-1
j_call: TRBJ2-1
clone_size: many
d_call: .

cdr3_nt: TGTGCCAGTAGTATAGATGATGGACGGACCTACGAGCAGTACTTC
cdr3_aa: CASSIDDGRTYEQYF
v_call: TRBV19
j_call: TRBJ2-7
clone_size: many
d_call: .

cdr3_nt: TGTGCCAGCAGCTCTTTAGACGCACTAGCGGGAGGATTGCACGAGCAGTACTTC
cdr3_aa: CASSSLDALAGGLHEQYF
v_call: TRBV7-6
j_call: TRBJ2-7
clone_size: .
d_call: TRBD2

cdr3_nt: TGTGCCAGCAGCCAAGTGGCAGGGGTTAATTCCGAGCAGTACTTC
cdr3_aa: CASSQVAGVNSEQYF
v_call: TRBV3-1
j_call: TRBJ2-7
clone_size: .
d_call: .

cdr3_nt: TGTGCCATCAGTGAGAACGGGGGGCAAGACACTGAAGCTTTCTTT
cdr3_aa: CAISENGGQDTEAFF
v_call: TRBV10-3
j_call: TRBJ1-1
clone_size: .
d_call: .

cdr3_nt: TGTGCCAGCAGCTTAAGTGGCGGGAGCTCCTACAATGAGCAGTTCTTC
cdr3_aa: CASSLSGGSSYNEQFF
v_call: TRBV7-3
j_call: TRBJ2-1
clone_size: many
d_call: TRBD2

cdr3_nt: TGTGCCAGCAGCTGGGGGCGCCGAGCTGGGGAGCTGTTTTTT
cdr3_aa: CASSWGRRAGELFF
v_call: TRBV5-6
j_call: TRBJ2-2
clone_size: many
d_call: .

cdr3_nt: TGCAGCGTGCGGGAGTGGGGCTACGAGCAGTACTTC
cdr3_aa: CSVREWGYEQYF
v_call: TRBV29-1
j_call: TRBJ2-7
clone_size: many
d_call: TRBD2

cdr3_nt: TGTGCCAGCACCGGGACTAGCGGGAGGACCTACGAGCAGTACTTC
cdr3_aa: CASTGTSGRTYEQYF
v_call: TRBV25-1
j_call: TRBJ2-7
clone_size: .
d_call: TRBD2

cdr3_nt: TGTGCCAGCAGCTCAGACGGCGGGACTAGCACAGATACGCAGTATTTT
cdr3_aa: CASSSDGGTSTDTQYF
v_call: TRBV11-2
j_call: TRBJ2-3
clone_size: many
d_call: .

cdr3_nt: TGCAGTGCTCCATTGCTTACCCGAAGCGTCTTC
cdr3_aa: CSAPLLTRSVF
v_call: TRBV20-1
j_call: TRBJ2-1
clone_size: few
d_call: .

cdr3_nt: TGCAGCGTTGAAGGTGGAGAGACAGGGGGCAGTTACGAGCAGTACTTC
cdr3_aa: CSVEGGETGGSYEQYF
v_call: TRBV29-1
j_call: TRBJ2-7
clone_size: few
d_call: TRBD1

cdr3_nt: TGTGCCAGCAGCCCGCGACAGGGTGCTAATGAAAAACTGTTTTTT
cdr3_aa: CASSPRQGANEKLFF
v_call: TRBV7-9
j_call: TRBJ1-4
clone_size: many
d_call: TRBD1

cdr3_nt: TGTGCCACCAGCAGAGGGCGCAATGAGCAGTTCTTC
cdr3_aa: CATSRGRNEQFF
v_call: TRBV15
j_call: TRBJ2-1
clone_size: many
d_call: .

cdr3_nt: TGTGCCACCACAAGCGGGGTGAACTACAATGAGCAGTTCTTC
cdr3_aa: CATTSGVNYNEQFF
v_call: TRBV24-1
j_call: TRBJ2-1
clone_size: .
d_call: TRBD2

cdr3_nt: TGTGCCAGCAGTGGAGAAGGGAACACTGAAGCTTTCTTT
cdr3_aa: CASSGEGNTEAFF
v_call: TRBV2
j_call: TRBJ1-1
clone_size: .
d_call: .

cdr3_nt: TGTGCCACCAGTGATTTGGACAGCAGATGGTACTTC
cdr3_aa: CATSDLDSRWYF
v_call: TRBV24-1
j_call: TRBJ2-5
clone_size: .
d_call: .

cdr3_nt: TGCAGTGCTAGGAGCAGGGGCTTTAATGAAAAACTGTTTTTT
cdr3_aa: CSARSRGFNEKLFF
v_call: TRBV20-1
j_call: TRBJ1-4
clone_size: .
d_call: .

cdr3_nt: TGTGCCAGTAGTCCTAGGTGGGACAGGGATGGCTACACCTTC
cdr3_aa: CASSPRWDRDGYTF
v_call: TRBV19
j_call: TRBJ1-2
clone_size: .
d_call: TRBD1

cdr3_nt: TGTGCCAGTGCCCGGGGGGCTGGCTACACCTTC
cdr3_aa: CASARGAGYTF
v_call: TRBV5-6
j_call: TRBJ1-2
clone_size: many
d_call: .

cdr3_nt: TGCGCCAGCAGCCCTTCCCCTTATGAGCAGTTCTTC
cdr3_aa: CASSPSPYEQFF
v_call: TRBV4-1
j_call: TRBJ2-1
clone_size: many
d_call: .

cdr3_nt: TGTGCCAGCAGTGAGTCGACGGGACAGGGCTACGAGCAGTACTTC
cdr3_aa: CASSESTGQGYEQYF
v_call: TRBV7-2
j_call: TRBJ2-7
clone_size: .
d_call: TRBD1

cdr3_nt: TGTGCCAGCAGTTTAATCGGCGGGGGGACAGCGAACACCGGGGAGCTGTTTTTT
cdr3_aa: CASSLIGGGTANTGELFF
v_call: TRBV28
j_call: TRBJ2-2
clone_size: .
d_call: .

cdr3_nt: TGTGCCAGCAGCGTCACCGGGACAGGGGGCTCTGAGACCCAGTACTTC
cdr3_aa: CASSVTGTGGSETQYF
v_call: TRBV9
j_call: TRBJ2-5
clone_size: many
d_call: TRBD1

cdr3_nt: TGTGCCAGCAGCTTATCGGGGTTAGGTCAGCCCCAGCATTTT
cdr3_aa: CASSLSGLGQPQHF
v_call: TRBV7-9
j_call: TRBJ1-5
clone_size: .
d_call: .

cdr3_nt: TGTGCCAGCAGCGTAGCTTGGAGAACTGAAGCTTTCTTT
cdr3_aa: CASSVAWRTEAFF
v_call: TRBV9
j_call: TRBJ1-1
clone_size: many
d_call: .

cdr3_nt: TGCGCCAGCAGCTTGGCCCATAGTGGCGAGCAGTACTTC
cdr3_aa: CASSLAHSGEQYF
v_call: TRBV5-1
j_call: TRBJ2-7
clone_size: .
d_call: .

cdr3_nt: TGTGCCAGCAGCGTAGCCCTAGCGGGGGCGAGCTCCTACAATGAGCAGTTCTTC
cdr3_aa: CASSVALAGASSYNEQFF
v_call: TRBV9
j_call: TRBJ2-1
clone_size: many
d_call: TRBD2

cdr3_nt: TGTGCCAGCAGCCTGGACCGAGAGACCCAGTACTTC
cdr3_aa: CASSLDRETQYF
v_call: TRBV7-6
j_call: TRBJ2-5
clone_size: .
d_call: .

cdr3_nt: TGTGCCAGCAGCAGGACCCAACGAGATACGCAGTATTTT
cdr3_aa: CASSRTQRDTQYF
v_call: TRBV7-9
j_call: TRBJ2-3
clone_size: .
d_call: .

cdr3_nt: TGCGGCAGCAGTGATTCGGACACCAGCTCCTACAATGAGCAGTTCTTC
cdr3_aa: CGSSDSDTSSYNEQFF
v_call: TRBV10-1
j_call: TRBJ2-1
clone_size: .
d_call: .

cdr3_nt: TGTGCCACCAGCCCATCGGCGGCCGCTGGCTACACCTTC
cdr3_aa: CATSPSAAAGYTF
v_call: TRBV15
j_call: TRBJ1-2
clone_size: .
d_call: .

cdr3_nt: TGTGCCAGCTCACCGGGTGGGGTCGGTAGCAATCAGCCCCAGCATTTT
cdr3_aa: CASSPGGVGSNQPQHF
v_call: TRBV18
j_call: TRBJ1-5
clone_size: .
d_call: .

cdr3_nt: TGTGCCAGCCTTGTTGGACTAGCGGGCAATGAGCAGTTCTTC
cdr3_aa: CASLVGLAGNEQFF
v_call: TRBV6-1
j_call: TRBJ2-1
clone_size: many
d_call: TRBD2

cdr3_nt: TGTGCTAGTGGGTTGGGTTATACGCAGTATTTT
cdr3_aa: CASGLGYTQYF
v_call: TRBV12-5
j_call: TRBJ2-3
clone_size: many
d_call: .

cdr3_nt: TGTGCCAGCAGCCTCTTGGTGGGCGGAAACACCATATATTTT
cdr3_aa: CASSLLVGGNTIYF
v_call: TRBV5-5
j_call: TRBJ1-3
clone_size: many
d_call: .

cdr3_nt: TGTTCCCCCGCGGGGAGCTCCTACGAGCAGTACTTC
cdr3_aa: CSPAGSSYEQYF
v_call: TRBV15
j_call: TRBJ2-7
clone_size: .
d_call: .